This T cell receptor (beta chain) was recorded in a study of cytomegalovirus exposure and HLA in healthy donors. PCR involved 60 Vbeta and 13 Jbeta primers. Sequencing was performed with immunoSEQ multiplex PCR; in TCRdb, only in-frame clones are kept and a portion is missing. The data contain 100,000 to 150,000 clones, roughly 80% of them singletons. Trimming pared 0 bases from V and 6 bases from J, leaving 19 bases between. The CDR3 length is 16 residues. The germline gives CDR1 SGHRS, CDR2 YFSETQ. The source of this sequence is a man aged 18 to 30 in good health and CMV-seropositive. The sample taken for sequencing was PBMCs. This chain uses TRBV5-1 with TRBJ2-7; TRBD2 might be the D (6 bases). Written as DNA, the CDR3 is TGCGCCAGCAGCTTGGGTCCTCGGGGTTCAGCGGGCGAGCAGTACTTC. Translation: CASSLGPRGSAGEQYF.